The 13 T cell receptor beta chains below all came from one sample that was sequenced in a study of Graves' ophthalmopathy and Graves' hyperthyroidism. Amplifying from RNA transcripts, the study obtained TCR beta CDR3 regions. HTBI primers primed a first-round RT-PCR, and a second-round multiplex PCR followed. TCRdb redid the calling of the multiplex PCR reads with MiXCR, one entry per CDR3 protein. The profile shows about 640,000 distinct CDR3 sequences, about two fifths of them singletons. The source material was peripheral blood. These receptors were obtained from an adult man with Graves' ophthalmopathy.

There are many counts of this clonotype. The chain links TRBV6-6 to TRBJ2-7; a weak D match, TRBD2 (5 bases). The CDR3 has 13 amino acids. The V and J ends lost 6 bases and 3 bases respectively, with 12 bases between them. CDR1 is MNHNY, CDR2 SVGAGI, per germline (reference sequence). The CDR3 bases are TGTGCCAGCAGCCCTACTAGACTCTACGAGCAGTACTTC. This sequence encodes CASSPTRLYEQYF.

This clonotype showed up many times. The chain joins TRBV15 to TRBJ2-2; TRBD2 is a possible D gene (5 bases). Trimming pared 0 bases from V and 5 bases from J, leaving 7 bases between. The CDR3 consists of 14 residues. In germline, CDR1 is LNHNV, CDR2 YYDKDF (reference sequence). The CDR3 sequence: CATSREVATGELFF. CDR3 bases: TGTGCCACCAGCAGAGAGGTAGCGACCGGGGAGCTGTTTTTT.

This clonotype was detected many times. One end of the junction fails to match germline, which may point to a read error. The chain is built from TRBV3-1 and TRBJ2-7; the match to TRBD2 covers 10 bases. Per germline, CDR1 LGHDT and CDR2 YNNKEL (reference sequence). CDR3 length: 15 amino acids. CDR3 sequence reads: CASSQGLAGAYEQYF. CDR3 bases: TGCGCCAGCAGCCAAGGTCTAGCGGGGGCATACGAGCAGTACTTC.

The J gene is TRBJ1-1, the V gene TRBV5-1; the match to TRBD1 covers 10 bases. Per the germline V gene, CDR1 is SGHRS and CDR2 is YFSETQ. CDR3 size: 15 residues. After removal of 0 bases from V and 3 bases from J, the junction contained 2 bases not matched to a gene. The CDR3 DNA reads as TGCGCCAGCAGCTTGGCCGGGACAGGGGACACTGAAGCTTTCTTT. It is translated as CASSLAGTGDTEAFF.

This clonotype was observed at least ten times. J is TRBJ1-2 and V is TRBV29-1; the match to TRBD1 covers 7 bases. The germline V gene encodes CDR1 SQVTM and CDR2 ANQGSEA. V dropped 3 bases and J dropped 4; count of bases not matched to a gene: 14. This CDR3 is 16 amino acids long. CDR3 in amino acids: CSVEGGGPLKGYGYTF. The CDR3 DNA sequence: TGCAGCGTTGAGGGAGGGGGCCCCCTCAAGGGCTATGGCTACACCTTC.

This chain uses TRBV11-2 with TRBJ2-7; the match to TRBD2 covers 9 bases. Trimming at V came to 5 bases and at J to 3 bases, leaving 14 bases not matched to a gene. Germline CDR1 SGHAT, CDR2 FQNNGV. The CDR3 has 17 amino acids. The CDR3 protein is CASSQATGTSTHYEQYF. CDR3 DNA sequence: TGTGCCAGCAGCCAAGCAACAGGGACTAGCACGCACTACGAGCAGTACTTC.

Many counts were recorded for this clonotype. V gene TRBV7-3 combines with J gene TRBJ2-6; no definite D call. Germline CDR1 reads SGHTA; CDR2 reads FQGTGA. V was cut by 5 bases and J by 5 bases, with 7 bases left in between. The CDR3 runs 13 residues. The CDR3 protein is CASSPPWANVLTF. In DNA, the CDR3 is TGTGCCAGCAGCCCCCCCTGGGCCAACGTCCTGACTTTC.

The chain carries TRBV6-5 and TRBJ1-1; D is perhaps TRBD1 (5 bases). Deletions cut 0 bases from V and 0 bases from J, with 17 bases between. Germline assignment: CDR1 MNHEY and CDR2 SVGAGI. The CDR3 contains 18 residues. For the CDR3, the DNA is TGTGCCAGCAGTTACTCGAGGGACGCGGGGCGGCTGAACACTGAAGCTTTCTTT. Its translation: CASSYSRDAGRLNTEAFF.

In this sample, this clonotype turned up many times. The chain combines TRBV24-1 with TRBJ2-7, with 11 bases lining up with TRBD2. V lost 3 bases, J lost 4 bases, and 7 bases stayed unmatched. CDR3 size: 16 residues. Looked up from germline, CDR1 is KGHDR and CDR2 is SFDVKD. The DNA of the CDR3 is TGTGCCACCAGTGATAGCCCCGGGACTAGCGGTTACGAGCAGTACTTC. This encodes CATSDSPGTSGYEQYF.

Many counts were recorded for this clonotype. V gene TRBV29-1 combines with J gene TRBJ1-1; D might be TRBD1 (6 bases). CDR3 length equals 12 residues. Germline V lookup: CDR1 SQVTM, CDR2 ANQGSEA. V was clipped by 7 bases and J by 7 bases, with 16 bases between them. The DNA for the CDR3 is TGCAGCGCTCACGTGGGGACATTTGAAGCTTTCTTT. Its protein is CSAHVGTFEAFF.

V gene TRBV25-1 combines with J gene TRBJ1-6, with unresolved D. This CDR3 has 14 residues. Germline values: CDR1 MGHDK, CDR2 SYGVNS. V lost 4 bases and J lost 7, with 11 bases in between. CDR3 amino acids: CASSASDTNSPLHF. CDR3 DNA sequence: TGTGCCAGCAGTGCTAGCGACACGAATTCACCCCTCCACTTT.

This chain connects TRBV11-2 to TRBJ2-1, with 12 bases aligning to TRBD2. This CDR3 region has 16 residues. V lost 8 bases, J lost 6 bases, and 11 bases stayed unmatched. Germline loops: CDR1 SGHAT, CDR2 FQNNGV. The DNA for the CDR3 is TGTGCCAGCGGACTAGCGGGATTGGACCCCCTCAATGAGCAGTTCTTC. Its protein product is CASGLAGLDPLNEQFF.

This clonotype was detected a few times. The CDR3 DNA follows: TGTGCCAGCAGCTTACAGGGGGCGGAAGAGACCCAGTACTTC. This codes for CASSLQGAEETQYF. This chain joins TRBV5-8 and TRBJ2-5, with 9 bases aligning to TRBD1. The CDR3 runs to 14 residues. CDR1 SGHTS and CDR2 YDEGEE come from the germline V gene. V shed 2 bases and J 3 bases; nucleotides not matched to a gene: 2.